The sequence of this TCR beta chain was determined in a study of T cell repertoires in cytomegalovirus infection. Each CDR3 protein gets one entry after TCRdb re-called the reads with MiXCR. This sample yields approximately 910,000 distinct CDR3 sequences, of which around 32% are seen a single time; roughly 13% belongs to the top ten. To note about this clonotype: What it recognizes is unknown.

This CDR3 comprises 14 residues. Germline V gives CDR1 SNHLY, CDR2 FYNNEI. The ends lost 4 bases at V and 7 bases at J; junction bases unmatched: 5. The sample consisted of cultured CD8+ T cells from PBMCs, taken from culture after CMV antigen stimulation. The origin of this receptor is a human donor in good health (CMV status not recorded). Some clones in this sample may be carry-over from other donors' samples. The J gene is TRBJ2-1, the V gene TRBV2; 9 bases are shared with TRBD2. The CDR3 region is CASSGLAGKNEQFF. The CDR3 coding sequence is TGTGCCAGCAGTGGGCTAGCGGGGAAAAATGAGCAGTTCTTC.